Below are 4 T cell receptor beta chains sequenced from a single sample in a study of blood T cells in healthy people across ages. Primed by a sample-barcoded 5' primer and a J-beta primer mix, a second PCR proceeded for roughly 7 to 11 cycles. TCRdb itself ran the 5' RACE reads through MiXCR, one entry per CDR3 protein. The sample comprises over a million distinct CDR3 sequences, 40% to 55% of which are singletons, and approximately 17% rests with the top ten. Specimen: blood. Every receptor here comes from a woman aged 55 to 70 in good health.

The V call is TRBV4-2, the J call TRBJ2-2; D is perhaps TRBD1 (8 bases). Germline V gives CDR1 LGHNA, CDR2 YNFKEQ. Trimming left V 1 base short and J 1 base short, with 13 bases between. CDR3 length: 17 amino acids. DNA of the CDR3: TGTGCCAGCAGCCAAGGGGGGGGGACAGGGAACACCGGGGAGCTGTTTTTT. This gives the protein CASSQGGGTGNTGELFF.

This clonotype was found a few times. The chain combines TRBV5-5 with TRBJ1-5; D is unresolved. The CDR3 runs to 15 residues. V lost 0 bases to trimming and J lost 4 bases, with 11 bases between them. CDR1 is SGHKS and CDR2 is YYEKEE in the germline V gene (reference sequence). The CDR3 bases are TGTGCCAGCAGCTTGGAACACACCAAGAATCAGCCCCAGCATTTT. This gives the protein CASSLEHTKNQPQHF.

The chain couples TRBV7-3 to TRBJ2-5; 15 bases map to TRBD2. Per the germline V gene, CDR1 is SGHTA and CDR2 is FQGTGA. V lost 5 bases, J lost 5 bases, and 6 bases stayed unmatched. The CDR3 runs to 16 residues. The CDR3 sequence is CASSPGLAGGVETQYF. The CDR3 coding sequence is TGTGCCAGCAGCCCCGGACTAGCGGGAGGGGTGGAGACCCAGTACTTC.

The chain links TRBV29-1 to TRBJ1-2, with 8 bases aligning to TRBD1. Per the germline V gene, CDR1 is SQVTM and CDR2 is ANQGSEA. Trimming took 6 bases from V and 6 from J; bases not matched to a gene: 9. CDR3 length equals 13 residues. The CDR3 region is CSVPGQGADGYTF. The DNA for the CDR3 is TGCAGCGTACCCGGACAGGGTGCGGATGGCTACACCTTC.